This is a list of T cell receptor beta chains from one sample in a study of T cells in localized non-small cell lung cancer. The assay was immunoSEQ multiplex PCR, and TCRdb's table has in-frame clones only and misses some. The data contain more than 15,000 clones, over 75% of them singletons. The sample was peripheral blood, taken before any cancer treatment. The receptors stem from a female donor older than 55 with stage III squamous cell lung carcinoma. CDR3s include the opening cysteine and the closing phenylalanine or tryptophan. A D gene is named only where the DNA matches it firmly. Size is omitted from some rows. Given values are once, few, many or a class for expanded clones.

TRBD1	TRBV6-6	TRBJ1-1	-	TGTGCCAGCAAAGTGACAGGGGACATGAACACTGAAGCTTTCTTT	CASKVTGDMNTEAFF
TRBD1	TRBV9	TRBJ2-3	-	TGTGCCAGCAGCGTAGGAGGGGGCGACGCAGATACGCAGTATTTT	CASSVGGGDADTQYF
TRBD2	TRBV7-9	TRBJ2-1	once	TGTGCCAGCAGCTTAGCGGGACTAGGGTACAATGAGCAGTTCTTC	CASSLAGLGYNEQFF
-	TRBV19	TRBJ2-7	-	TGTGCCAGTAGTATAGGGCTAGGGGCCTACGAGCAGTACTTC	CASSIGLGAYEQYF
TRBD2	TRBV6-1	TRBJ2-3	-	TGTGCCAGCAGTGAAGCTGGGGGGGGGACTAGCACAGATACGCAGTATTTT	CASSEAGGGTSTDTQYF
-	TRBV5-1	TRBJ1-1	-	TGCGCCAGCAGTTTTAGCGGCACTGAAGCTTTCTTT	CASSFSGTEAFF
-	TRBV6-5	TRBJ2-3	-	TGTGCCAGCACCCTAAGGTCCCCTAGCACAGATACGCAGTATTTT	CASTLRSPSTDTQYF
-	TRBV30	TRBJ1-5	-	TGTGCCTGGAGTGTCGCAGGGGATCAGCCCCAGCATTTT	CAWSVAGDQPQHF
-	TRBV6-1	TRBJ1-1	-	TGTGCCAGCAGTGAACCCATGAGGGTCGCTTTCTTT	CASSEPMRVAFF
TRBD1	TRBV6-4	TRBJ2-1	few	TGTGCCAGCAGTCAAGTGGGACAGGGGTTCGATGAGCAGTTCTTC	CASSQVGQGFDEQFF
-	TRBV27	TRBJ2-7	-	TGTGCCAGCAGTTTTTTCAGGGATGGATACGAGCAGTACTTC	CASSFFRDGYEQYF
TRBD1	TRBV5-1	TRBJ1-4	-	TGCGCCAGCACCGATACGGGACAGGGGAGAATGGGAAAACTGTTTTTT	CASTDTGQGRMGKLFF
-	TRBV19	TRBJ1-1	-	TGTGCCAGTAGTATAGCCCAGGGGTTCACTGAAGCTTTCTTT	CASSIAQGFTEAFF
TRBD2	TRBV28	TRBJ2-5	once	TGTGCCAGCAGTCACCCGGGACTAGCGGGAGGGGAGACCCAGTACTTC	CASSHPGLAGGETQYF
-	TRBV28	TRBJ1-1	-	TGTGCCAGCAGTTACATAAACACTGAAGCTTTCTTT	CASSYINTEAFF
-	TRBV5-4	TRBJ2-2	-	TGTGCCAGCAGCTTGGCAAGGGGGGGTGGACAGTCGAACACCGGGGAGCTGTTTTTT	CASSLARGGGQSNTGELFF
-	TRBV4-1	TRBJ2-3	-	TGCGCCAGCAGCCAAGAAGGGAGGCCTAGCACAGATACGCAGTATTTT	CASSQEGRPSTDTQYF
-	TRBV7-8	TRBJ1-6	-	TGTGCCAGCAGCCTCAGCGGTTTGGAGAGCTCCTATAATTCACCCCTCCACTTT	CASSLSGLESSYNSPLHF
TRBD1	TRBV11-2	TRBJ2-7	-	TGTGCCAGCAGCTTGGACAGGGTCTCCTACGAGCAGTACTTC	CASSLDRVSYEQYF
TRBD1	TRBV19	TRBJ1-5	once	TGTGCCAGTAGTATTGGGACAGGGTTTGATGTCGGCAATCAGCCCCAGCATTTT	CASSIGTGFDVGNQPQHF
TRBD2	TRBV5-1	TRBJ2-2	-	TGCGCCAGCAGCTTGGCCCCGCGGGAGGTTCACACCGGGGAGCTGTTTTTT	CASSLAPREVHTGELFF
-	TRBV30	TRBJ1-2	-	TGTGCCTGGAGTGGCACGGGGGCTGGCTACACCTTC	CAWSGTGAGYTF
TRBD1	TRBV7-9	TRBJ2-4	-	TGTGCCAGCAGCGACTGGGACAGGGGAAAAAACATTCAGTACTTC	CASSDWDRGKNIQYF
-	TRBV5-1	TRBJ2-7	-	TGCGCCAGCAGCTTGGGGCAGGGAGACTACGAGCAGTACTTC	CASSLGQGDYEQYF
TRBD1	TRBV18	TRBJ1-2	-	TGTGCCAGCTCACTACAACCCGGGACAGGGATTGGAGTAGCTAACTATGGCTACACCTTC	CASSLQPGTGIGVANYGYTF
-	TRBV2	TRBJ2-2	medium-sized	TGTGCCAACCGGAAACAGACAGGGAACACCGGGGAGCTGTTTTTT	CANRKQTGNTGELFF
-	TRBV30	TRBJ2-6	-	TGTGCCTGGGTCGGGACTCGTCACAACGTCCTGACTTTC	CAWVGTRHNVLTF
TRBD2	TRBV10-3	TRBJ2-7	-	TGTGCCATCGGTTCTGCGGGGGGTAAAGCGGGGCACGAGCAGTACTTC	CAIGSAGGKAGHEQYF
-	TRBV6-6	TRBJ2-7	-	TGTGCCAGCAGTTACTTAAACAGGGTATACGAGCAGTACTTC	CASSYLNRVYEQYF
-	TRBV4-2	TRBJ2-7	-	TGTGCCAGCAGCCGGGACCCACGGTACGAGCAGTACTTC	CASSRDPRYEQYF
-	TRBV7-6	TRBJ2-5	-	TGTGCCAGCAGCCCGCGGCGGGACCAAGAGACCCAGTACTTC	CASSPRRDQETQYF
-	TRBV2	TRBJ2-5	-	TGTGCCAGCAGTTACTCTACGAGGGAGACCCAGTACTTC	CASSYSTRETQYF
TRBD1	TRBV2	TRBJ2-1	-	TGTGCCAGCAGTGAAGACAGGGGAGAAAATGAGCAGTTCTTC	CASSEDRGENEQFF
-	TRBV7-2	TRBJ2-7	-	TGTGCCAGCAGCCCACAAGATAGAGTGGGTGGGTACGAGCAGTACTTC	CASSPQDRVGGYEQYF
TRBD1	TRBV10-3	TRBJ2-7	-	TGTGCCATCAGTGTCCGGGACAGTTGGTACGAGCAGTACTTC	CAISVRDSWYEQYF
-	TRBV6-4	TRBJ2-1	-	TGTGCCAGCAAAGAATTCGGCTCGGGGAGTCCCTACAATGAGCAGTTCTTC	CASKEFGSGSPYNEQFF
TRBD1	TRBV5-1	TRBJ1-1	once	TGCGCCAGCAGCTTGGCCGGGACAGGGGAAACTGAAGCTTTCTTT	CASSLAGTGETEAFF
-	TRBV15	TRBJ1-2	-	TGTGCCACCAGCCCACCAGAGGGTAGCGCTTTCTATGGCTACACCTTC	CATSPPEGSAFYGYTF
TRBD1	TRBV19	TRBJ1-2	-	TGTGCCAGTAGTACCCGCCATGGGACAGGGTCCGGCTACACCTTC	CASSTRHGTGSGYTF
-	TRBV27	TRBJ1-5	-	TGTGCCAGCAGTTCCCGGGGAGTGGGGCATCAGCCCCAGCATTTT	CASSSRGVGHQPQHF
-	TRBV2	TRBJ2-1	-	TGTGCCATCGCATCGGGGAGCTTCTCCTACAATGAGCAGTTCTTC	CAIASGSFSYNEQFF
-	TRBV30	TRBJ2-3	-	TGTGCCTGGAGTGTAACGGCAGCCCCTAGCACAGATACGCAGTATTTT	CAWSVTAAPSTDTQYF
-	TRBV28	TRBJ2-5	-	TGTGCCAGCAGTTTACCTTTAGGCCTCCAAGAGACCCAGTACTTC	CASSLPLGLQETQYF
-	TRBV6-1	TRBJ2-3	-	TGTGCCAGCAGTGAAGGTTCCACCACAGATACGCAGTATTTT	CASSEGSTTDTQYF